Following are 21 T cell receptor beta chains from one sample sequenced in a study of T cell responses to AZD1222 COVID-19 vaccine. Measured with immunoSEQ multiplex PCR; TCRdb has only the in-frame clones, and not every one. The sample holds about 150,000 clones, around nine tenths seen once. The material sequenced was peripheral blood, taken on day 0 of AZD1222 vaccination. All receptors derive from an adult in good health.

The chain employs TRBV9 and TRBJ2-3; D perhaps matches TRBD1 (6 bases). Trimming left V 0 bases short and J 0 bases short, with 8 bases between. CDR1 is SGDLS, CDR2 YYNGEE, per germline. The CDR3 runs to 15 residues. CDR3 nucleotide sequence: TGTGCCAGCAGCGTAGTAGGGGGTAGCACAGATACGCAGTATTTT. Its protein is CASSVVGGSTDTQYF.

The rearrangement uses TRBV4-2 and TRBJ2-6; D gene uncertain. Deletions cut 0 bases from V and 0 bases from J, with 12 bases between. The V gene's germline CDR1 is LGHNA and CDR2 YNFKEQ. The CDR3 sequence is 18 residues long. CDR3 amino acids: CASSQEGRRSSGANVLTF. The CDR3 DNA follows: TGTGCCAGCAGCCAAGAGGGCCGCCGTAGCTCTGGGGCCAACGTCCTGACTTTC.

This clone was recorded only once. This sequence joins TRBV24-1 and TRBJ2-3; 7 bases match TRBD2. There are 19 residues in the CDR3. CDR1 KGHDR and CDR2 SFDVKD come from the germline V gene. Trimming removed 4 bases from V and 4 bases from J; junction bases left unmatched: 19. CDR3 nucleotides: TGTGCCACCAGTGACGGATGGCTAGCGGAACCGCCCGCCGCAGATACGCAGTATTTT. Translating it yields CATSDGWLAEPPAADTQYF.

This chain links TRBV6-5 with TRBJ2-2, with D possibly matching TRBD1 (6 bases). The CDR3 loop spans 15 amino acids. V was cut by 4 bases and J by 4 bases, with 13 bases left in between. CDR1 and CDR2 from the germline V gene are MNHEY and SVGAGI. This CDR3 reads CASSWGQPLTGELFF. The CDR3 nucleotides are TGTGCCAGCAGTTGGGGGCAACCGCTCACCGGGGAGCTGTTTTTT.

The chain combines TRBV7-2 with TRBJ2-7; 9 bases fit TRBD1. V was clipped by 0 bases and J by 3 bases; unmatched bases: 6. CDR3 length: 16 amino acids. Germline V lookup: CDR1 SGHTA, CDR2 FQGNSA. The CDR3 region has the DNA TGTGCCAGCAGCTTAGCAACGGGACAGGGCTTCTACGAGCAGTACTTC. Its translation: CASSLATGQGFYEQYF.

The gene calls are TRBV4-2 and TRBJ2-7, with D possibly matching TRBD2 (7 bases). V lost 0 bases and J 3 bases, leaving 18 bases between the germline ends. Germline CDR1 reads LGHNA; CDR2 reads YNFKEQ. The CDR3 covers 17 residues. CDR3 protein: CASSQDGGRSPSYEQYF. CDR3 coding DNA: TGTGCCAGCAGCCAAGACGGGGGGCGCTCCCCAAGCTACGAGCAGTACTTC.

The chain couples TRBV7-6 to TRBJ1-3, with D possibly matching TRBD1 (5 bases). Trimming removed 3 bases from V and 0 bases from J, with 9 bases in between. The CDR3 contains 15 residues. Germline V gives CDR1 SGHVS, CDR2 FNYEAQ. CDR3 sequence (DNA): TGTGCCAGCAGCTTCGGGACGGACTCTGGAAACACCATATATTTT. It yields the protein CASSFGTDSGNTIYF.

The CDR3 spells CASSLEVGTNEQFF. CDR3 nucleotides: TGTGCCAGCAGCTTAGAAGTGGGGACCAATGAGCAGTTCTTC. The chain joins TRBV7-7 to TRBJ2-1, with D possibly being TRBD1 or TRBD2 (5 bases each). Per the germline V gene, CDR1 is SSHAT and CDR2 is FNYEAQ (reference sequence). The V end was cut by 1 base, the J end by 6 bases, with 10 bases between. This CDR3 contains 14 residues.

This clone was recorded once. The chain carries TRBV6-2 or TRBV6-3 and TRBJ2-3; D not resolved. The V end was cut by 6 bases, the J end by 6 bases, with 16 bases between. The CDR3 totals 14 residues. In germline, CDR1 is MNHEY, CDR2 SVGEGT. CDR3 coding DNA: TGTGCCAGCAGCTCCCCCCCGAGATCCGATACGCAGTATTTT. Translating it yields CASSSPPRSDTQYF.

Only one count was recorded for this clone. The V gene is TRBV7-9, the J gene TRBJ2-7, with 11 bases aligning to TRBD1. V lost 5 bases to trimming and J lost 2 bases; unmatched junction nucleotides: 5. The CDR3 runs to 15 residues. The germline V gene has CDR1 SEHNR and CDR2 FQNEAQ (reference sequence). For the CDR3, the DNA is TGTGCCAGCAGCCCCTTGGGACAGGGGGCCTACGAGCAGTACTTC. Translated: CASSPLGQGAYEQYF. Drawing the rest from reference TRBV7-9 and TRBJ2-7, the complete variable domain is DTGVSQNPRHKITKRGQNVTFRCDPISEHNRLYWYRQTLGQGPEFLTYFQNEAQLEKSRLLSDRFSAERPKGSFSTLEIQRTEQGDSAMYLCASSPLGQGAYEQYFGPGTRLTVT.

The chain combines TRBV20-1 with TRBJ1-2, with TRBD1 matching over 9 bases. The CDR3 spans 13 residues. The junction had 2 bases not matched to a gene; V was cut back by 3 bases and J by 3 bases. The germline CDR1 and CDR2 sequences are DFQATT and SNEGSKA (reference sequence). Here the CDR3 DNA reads TGCAGTGCTAGTACAGGGGGCGACTATGGCTACACCTTC. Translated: CSASTGGDYGYTF.

CDR3: CAGKPGLAGTGELFF. In DNA, the CDR3 is TGTGCCGGCAAACCGGGACTAGCGGGCACCGGGGAGCTGTTTTTT. V is TRBV28 and J is TRBJ2-2; TRBD2 matches 12 bases. Germline CDR1 and CDR2: MDHEN and SYDVKM. The CDR3 sequence is 15 residues long. The V segment lost 11 bases and the J segment 4 bases; nucleotides outside the gene matches: 8.

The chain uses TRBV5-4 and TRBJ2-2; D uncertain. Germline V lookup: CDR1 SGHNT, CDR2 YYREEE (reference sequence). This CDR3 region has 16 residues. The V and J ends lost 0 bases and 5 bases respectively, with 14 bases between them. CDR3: CASSLVAQRGTGELFF. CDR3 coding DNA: TGTGCCAGCAGCTTGGTGGCGCAGCGAGGTACCGGGGAGCTGTTTTTT.

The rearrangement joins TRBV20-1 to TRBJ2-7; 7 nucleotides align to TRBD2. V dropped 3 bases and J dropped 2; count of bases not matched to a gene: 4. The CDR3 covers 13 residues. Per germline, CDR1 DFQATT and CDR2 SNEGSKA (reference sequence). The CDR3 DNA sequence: TGCAGTGCTAGTGCTAGCGGACCCTACGAGCAGTACTTC. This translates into CSASASGPYEQYF.

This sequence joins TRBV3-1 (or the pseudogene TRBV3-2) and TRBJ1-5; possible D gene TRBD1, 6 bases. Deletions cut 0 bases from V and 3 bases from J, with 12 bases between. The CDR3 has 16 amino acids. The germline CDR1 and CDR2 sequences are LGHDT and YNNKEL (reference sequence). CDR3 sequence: CASSQDMGGANQPQHF. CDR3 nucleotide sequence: TGTGCCAGCAGCCAAGATATGGGGGGGGCCAATCAGCCCCAGCATTTT.

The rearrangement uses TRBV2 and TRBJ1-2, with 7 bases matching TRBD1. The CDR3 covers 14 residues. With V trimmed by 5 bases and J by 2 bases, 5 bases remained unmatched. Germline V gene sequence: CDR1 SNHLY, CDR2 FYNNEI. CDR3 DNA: TGTGCCAGCAGTCTACAGGGGCCGAACTATGGCTACACCTTC. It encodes CASSLQGPNYGYTF.

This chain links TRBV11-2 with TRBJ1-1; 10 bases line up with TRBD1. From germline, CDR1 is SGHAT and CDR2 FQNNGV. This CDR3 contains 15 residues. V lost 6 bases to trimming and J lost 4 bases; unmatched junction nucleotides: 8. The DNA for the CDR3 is TGTGCCAGCAGGGACCGGGACAGGGGAAGCACTGAAGCTTTCTTT. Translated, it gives CASRDRDRGSTEAFF.

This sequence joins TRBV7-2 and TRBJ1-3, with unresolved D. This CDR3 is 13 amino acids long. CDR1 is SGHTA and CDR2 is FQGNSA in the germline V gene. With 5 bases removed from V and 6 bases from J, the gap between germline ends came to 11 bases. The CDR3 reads CASSPPGENTIYF. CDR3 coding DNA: TGTGCCAGCAGCCCCCCTGGGGAAAACACCATATATTTT.

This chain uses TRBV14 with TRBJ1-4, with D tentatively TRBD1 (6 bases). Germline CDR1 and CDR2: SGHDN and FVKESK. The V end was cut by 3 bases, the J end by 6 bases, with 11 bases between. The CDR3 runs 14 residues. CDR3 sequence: CASSQIKGDEKLFF. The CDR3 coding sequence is TGTGCCAGCAGCCAGATAAAGGGGGATGAAAAACTGTTTTTT. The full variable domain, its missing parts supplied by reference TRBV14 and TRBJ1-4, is EAGVTQFPSHSVIEKGQTVTLRCDPISGHDNLYWYRRVMGKEIKFLLHFVKESKQDESGMPNNRFLAERTGGTYSTLKVQPAELEDSGVYFCASSQIKGDEKLFFGSGTQLSVL.

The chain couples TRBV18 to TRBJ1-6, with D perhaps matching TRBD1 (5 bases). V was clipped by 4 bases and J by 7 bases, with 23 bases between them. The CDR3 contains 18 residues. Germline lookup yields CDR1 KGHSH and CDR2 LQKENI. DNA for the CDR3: TGTGCCAGCTCACTACCGACCACCCAGGGCGGTGGAAATTCACCCCTCCACTTT. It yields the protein CASSLPTTQGGGNSPLHF.

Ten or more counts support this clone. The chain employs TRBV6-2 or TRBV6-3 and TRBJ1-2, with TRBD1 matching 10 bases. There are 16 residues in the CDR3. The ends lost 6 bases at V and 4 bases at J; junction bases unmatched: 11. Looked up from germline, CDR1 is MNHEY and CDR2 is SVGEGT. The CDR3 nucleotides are TGTGCCAGCAGCCCCGGGACAGGGGACCCGATCTATGGCTACACCTTC. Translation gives CASSPGTGDPIYGYTF.